The 3 T cell receptor beta chains given below trace back to one sample, sequenced in a study of cytomegalovirus exposure and HLA in healthy donors. 60 Vbeta and 13 Jbeta primers were used in PCR. Assay used: immunoSEQ multiplex PCR; TCRdb lists only in-frame clones, some missing. This table holds approximately 110,000 clones. Sequenced material: PBMCs. The receptors here all came from a man aged 18 to 35 in good health and CMV-seronegative.

V gene TRBV19 combines with J gene TRBJ1-6, with TRBD1 as a possible D gene (6 bases). The length of the CDR3 is 17 residues. Germline V gives CDR1 LNHDA, CDR2 SQIVND (reference sequence). Trimming removed 6 bases from V and 6 bases from J, with 21 bases in between. The CDR3 region has the DNA TGTGCCAGTAGCCGTTACAGGGAACGACGGCTTAATTCACCCCTCCACTTT. This encodes CASSRYRERRLNSPLHF.

This chain links TRBV10-3 with TRBJ2-7, with 11 bases aligning to TRBD1. The junction had 8 bases not matched to a gene; V was cut back by 5 bases and J by 2 bases. The germline V gene has CDR1 ENHRY and CDR2 SYGVKD. The length of the CDR3 is 16 residues. In DNA, the CDR3 is TGTGCCATCAGTATTAGGACAGGGGGCACAACCTACGAGCAGTACTTC. This encodes CAISIRTGGTTYEQYF.

The rearrangement joins TRBV11-1 to TRBJ1-2, with D possibly matching TRBD1 (5 bases). Germline V gene lookup returns CDR1 SGHAT and CDR2 FQDESV (reference sequence). This CDR3 is built from 15 residues. The germline V and J ends were trimmed by 1 base and 3 bases, with 12 bases remaining between them. The CDR3 coding sequence is TGTGCCAGCAGCTTAGACGGACGGGGGGACTATGGCTACACCTTC. Translated, it gives CASSLDGRGDYGYTF. The whole variable domain, remainder taken from reference TRBV11-1 and TRBJ1-2, is EAEVAQSPRYKITEKSQAVAFWCDPISGHATLYWYRQILGQGPELLVQFQDESVVDDSQLPKDRFSAERLKGVDSTLKIQPAELGDSAMYLCASSLDGRGDYGYTFGSGTRLTVV.